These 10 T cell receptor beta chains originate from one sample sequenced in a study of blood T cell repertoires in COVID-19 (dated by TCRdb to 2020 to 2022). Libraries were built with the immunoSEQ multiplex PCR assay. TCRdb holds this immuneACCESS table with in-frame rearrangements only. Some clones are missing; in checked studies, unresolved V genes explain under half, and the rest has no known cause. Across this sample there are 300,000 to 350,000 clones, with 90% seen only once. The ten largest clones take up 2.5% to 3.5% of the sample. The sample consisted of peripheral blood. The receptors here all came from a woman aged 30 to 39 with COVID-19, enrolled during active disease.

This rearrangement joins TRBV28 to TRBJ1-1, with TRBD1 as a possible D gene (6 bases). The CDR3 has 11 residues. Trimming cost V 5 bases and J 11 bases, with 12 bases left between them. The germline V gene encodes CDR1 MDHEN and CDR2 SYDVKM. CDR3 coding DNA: TGTGCCAGCAGTGGACAGAGGTGGGCTTTCTTT. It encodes CASSGQRWAFF.

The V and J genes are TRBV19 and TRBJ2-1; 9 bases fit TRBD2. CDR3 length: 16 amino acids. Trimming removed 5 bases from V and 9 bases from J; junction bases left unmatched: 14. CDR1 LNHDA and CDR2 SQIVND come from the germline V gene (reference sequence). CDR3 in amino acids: CASSAPLWAGGVEQFF. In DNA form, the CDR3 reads TGTGCCAGTAGTGCGCCCCTTTGGGCGGGAGGGGTTGAGCAGTTCTTC.

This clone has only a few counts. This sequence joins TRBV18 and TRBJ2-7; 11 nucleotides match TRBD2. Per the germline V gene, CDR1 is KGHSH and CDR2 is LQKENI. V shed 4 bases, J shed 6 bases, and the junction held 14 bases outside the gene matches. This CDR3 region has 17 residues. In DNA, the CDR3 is TGTGCCAGCTCACAAAGTGCCCTCTCCGGGACTAGCGGCGAGCAGTACTTC. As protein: CASSQSALSGTSGEQYF.

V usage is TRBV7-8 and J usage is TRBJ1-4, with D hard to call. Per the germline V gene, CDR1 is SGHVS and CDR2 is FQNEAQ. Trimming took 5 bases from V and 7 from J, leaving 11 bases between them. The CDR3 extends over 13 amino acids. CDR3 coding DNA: TGTGCCAGCAGCGCTTGGGGAGGTGAAAAACTGTTTTTT. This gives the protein CASSAWGGEKLFF.

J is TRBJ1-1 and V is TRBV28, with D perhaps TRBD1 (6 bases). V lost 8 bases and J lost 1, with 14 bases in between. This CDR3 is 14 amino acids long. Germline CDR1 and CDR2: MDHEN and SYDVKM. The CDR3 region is CASLGHLENTEAFF. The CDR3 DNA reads TGTGCCAGCCTGGGACATCTAGAGAACACTGAAGCTTTCTTT.

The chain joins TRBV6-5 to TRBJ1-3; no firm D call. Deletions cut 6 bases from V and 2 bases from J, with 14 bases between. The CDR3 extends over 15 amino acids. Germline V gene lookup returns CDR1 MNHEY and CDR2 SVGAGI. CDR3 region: CASRRALGPGNTIYF. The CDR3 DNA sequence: TGTGCCAGCAGGCGGGCCTTAGGGCCTGGAAACACCATATATTTT.

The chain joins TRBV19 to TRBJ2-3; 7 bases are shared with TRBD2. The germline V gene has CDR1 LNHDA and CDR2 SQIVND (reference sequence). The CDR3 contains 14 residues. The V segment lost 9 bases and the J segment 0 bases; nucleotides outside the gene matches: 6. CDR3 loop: CASKRDPSTDTQYF. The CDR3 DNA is TGTGCCAGCAAGCGGGACCCAAGCACAGATACGCAGTATTTT.

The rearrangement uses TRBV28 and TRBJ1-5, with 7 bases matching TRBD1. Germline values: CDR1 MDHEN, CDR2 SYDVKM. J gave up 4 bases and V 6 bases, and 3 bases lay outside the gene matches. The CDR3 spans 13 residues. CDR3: CASRGDRNQPQHF. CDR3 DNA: TGTGCCAGCAGAGGGGACAGAAATCAGCCCCAGCATTTT.

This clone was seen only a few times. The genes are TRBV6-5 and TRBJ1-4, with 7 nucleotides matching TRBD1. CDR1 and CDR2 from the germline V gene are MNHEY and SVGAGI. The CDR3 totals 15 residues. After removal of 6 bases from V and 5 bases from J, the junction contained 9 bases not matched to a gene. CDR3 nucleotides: TGTGCCAGCAGGAGTACCGGGACAGCGAATGAAAAACTGTTTTTT. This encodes CASRSTGTANEKLFF.

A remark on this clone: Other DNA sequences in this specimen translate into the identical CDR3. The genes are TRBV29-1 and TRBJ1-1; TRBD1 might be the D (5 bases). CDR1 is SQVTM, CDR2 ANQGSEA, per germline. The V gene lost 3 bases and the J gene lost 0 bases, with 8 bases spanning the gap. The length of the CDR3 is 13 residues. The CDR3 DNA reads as TGCAGCGTTGAGACAGTTTTGAACACTGAAGCTTTCTTT. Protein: CSVETVLNTEAFF.